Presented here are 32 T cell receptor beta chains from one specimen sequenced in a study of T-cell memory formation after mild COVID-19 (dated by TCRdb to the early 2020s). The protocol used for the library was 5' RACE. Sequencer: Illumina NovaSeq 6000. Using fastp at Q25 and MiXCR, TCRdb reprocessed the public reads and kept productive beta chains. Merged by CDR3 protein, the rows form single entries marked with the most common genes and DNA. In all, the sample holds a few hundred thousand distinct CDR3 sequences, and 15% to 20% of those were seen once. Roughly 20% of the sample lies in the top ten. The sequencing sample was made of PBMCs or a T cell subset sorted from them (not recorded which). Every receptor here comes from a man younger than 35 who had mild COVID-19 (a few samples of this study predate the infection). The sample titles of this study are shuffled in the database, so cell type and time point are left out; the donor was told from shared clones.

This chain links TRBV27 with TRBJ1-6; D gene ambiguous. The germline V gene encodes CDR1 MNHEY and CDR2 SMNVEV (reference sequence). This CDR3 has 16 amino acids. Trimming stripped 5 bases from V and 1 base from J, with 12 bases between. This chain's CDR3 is CASSLRAFSYNSPLHF. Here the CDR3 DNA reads TGTGCCAGCAGTCTACGCGCTTTTTCCTATAATTCACCCCTCCACTTT.

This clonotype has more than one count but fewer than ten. In DNA, the CDR3 is TGTGCCAGCAGCTTGGTCAGGGAGGATGAAAAACTGTTTTTT. Translated, it gives CASSLVREDEKLFF. The chain is built from TRBV5-6 and TRBJ1-4, with D maybe TRBD1 (5 bases). The CDR3 is made up of 14 amino acids. With 0 bases removed from V and 6 bases from J, the gap between germline ends came to 9 bases. Germline CDR1 SGHDT, CDR2 YYEEEE.

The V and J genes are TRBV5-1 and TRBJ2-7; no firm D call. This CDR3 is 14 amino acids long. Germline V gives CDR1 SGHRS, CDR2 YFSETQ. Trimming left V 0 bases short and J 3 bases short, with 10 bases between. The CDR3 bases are TGCGCCAGCAGCTTGGGGGATTTGGGCTACGAGCAGTACTTC. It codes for CASSLGDLGYEQYF. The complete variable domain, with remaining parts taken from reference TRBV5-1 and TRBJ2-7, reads KAGVTQTPRYLIKTRGQQVTLSCSPISGHRSVSWYQQTPGQGLQFLFEYFSETQRNKGNFPGRFSGRQFSNSRSEMNVSTLELGDSALYLCASSLGDLGYEQYFGPGTRLTVT.

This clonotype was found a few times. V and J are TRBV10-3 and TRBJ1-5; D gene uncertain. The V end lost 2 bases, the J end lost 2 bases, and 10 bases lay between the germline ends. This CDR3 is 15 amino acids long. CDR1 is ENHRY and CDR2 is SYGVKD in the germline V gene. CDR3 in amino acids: CAISERGQGNQPQHF. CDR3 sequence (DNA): TGTGCCATCAGTGAGCGAGGGCAGGGCAATCAGCCCCAGCATTTT.

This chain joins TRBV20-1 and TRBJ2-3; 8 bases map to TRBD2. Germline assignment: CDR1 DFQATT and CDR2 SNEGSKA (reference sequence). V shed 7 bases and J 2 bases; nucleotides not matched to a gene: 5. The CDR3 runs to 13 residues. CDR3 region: CSVDGGATDTQYF. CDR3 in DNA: TGCAGTGTCGACGGGGGGGCCACAGATACGCAGTATTTT.

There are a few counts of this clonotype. The CDR3, as DNA: TGTGCCACCAGCGGACGGCAGTTCAATCAGCCCCAGCATTTT. Protein: CATSGRQFNQPQHF. The chain joins TRBV15 to TRBJ1-5; D gene uncertain. The CDR3 loop spans 14 amino acids. Germline assignment: CDR1 LNHNV and CDR2 YYDKDF (reference sequence). Trimming pared 5 bases from V and 3 bases from J, leaving 11 bases between.

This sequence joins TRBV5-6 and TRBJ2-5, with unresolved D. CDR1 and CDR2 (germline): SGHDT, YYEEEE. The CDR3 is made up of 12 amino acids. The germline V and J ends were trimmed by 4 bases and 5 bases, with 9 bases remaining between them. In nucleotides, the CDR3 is TGTGCCAGCAGCCGACCTGATGAGACCCAGTACTTC. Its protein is CASSRPDETQYF. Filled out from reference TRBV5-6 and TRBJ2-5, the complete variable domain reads DAGVTQSPTHLIKTRGQQVTLRCSPKSGHDTVSWYQQALGQGPQFIFQYYEEEERQRGNFPDRFSGHQFPNYSSELNVNALLLGDSALYLCASSRPDETQYFGPGTRLLVL.

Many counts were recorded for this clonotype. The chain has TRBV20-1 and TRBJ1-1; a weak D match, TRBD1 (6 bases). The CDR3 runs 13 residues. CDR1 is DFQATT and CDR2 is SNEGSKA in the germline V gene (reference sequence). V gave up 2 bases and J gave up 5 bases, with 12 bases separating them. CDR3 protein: CSARSGVRTEAFF. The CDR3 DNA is TGCAGTGCTAGATCAGGGGTGAGGACTGAAGCTTTCTTT.

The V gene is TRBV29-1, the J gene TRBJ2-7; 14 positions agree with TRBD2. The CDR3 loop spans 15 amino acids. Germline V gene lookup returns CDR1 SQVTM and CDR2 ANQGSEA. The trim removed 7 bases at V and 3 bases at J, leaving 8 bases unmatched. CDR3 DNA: TGCAGCGCCGGGACTAGCGGGGGCCAATTCTACGAGCAGTACTTC. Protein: CSAGTSGGQFYEQYF.

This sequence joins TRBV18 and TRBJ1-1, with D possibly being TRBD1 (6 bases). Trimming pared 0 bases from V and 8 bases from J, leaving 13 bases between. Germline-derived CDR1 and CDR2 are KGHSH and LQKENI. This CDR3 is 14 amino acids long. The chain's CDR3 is CASSPPYAGDEAFF. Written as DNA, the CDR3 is TGTGCCAGCTCACCACCCTACGCAGGGGACGAAGCTTTCTTT.

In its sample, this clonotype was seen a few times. The CDR3 DNA reads TGCGCCAGCAGCCAGGGCCCGGGGGGCAATCAGCCCCAGCATTTT. It yields the protein CASSQGPGGNQPQHF. V is TRBV4-1 and J is TRBJ1-5; D is possibly TRBD1 (5 bases). Germline V gene data show CDR1 as MGHRA and CDR2 as YSYEKL. The CDR3 has 15 residues. V was trimmed by 3 bases and J by 2 bases, leaving 11 bases between them.

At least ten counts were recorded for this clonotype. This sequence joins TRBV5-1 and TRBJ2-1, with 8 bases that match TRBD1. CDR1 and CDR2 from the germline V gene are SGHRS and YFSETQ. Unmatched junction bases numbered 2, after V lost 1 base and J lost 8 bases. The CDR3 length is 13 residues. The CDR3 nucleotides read TGCGCCAGCAGCTTGCCAGGGGGCCATGAGCAGTTCTTC. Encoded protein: CASSLPGGHEQFF.

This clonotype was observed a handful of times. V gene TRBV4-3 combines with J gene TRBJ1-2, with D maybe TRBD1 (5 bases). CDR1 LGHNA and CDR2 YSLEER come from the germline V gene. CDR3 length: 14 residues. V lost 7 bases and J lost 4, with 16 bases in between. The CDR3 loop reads CASTLERGTYGYTF. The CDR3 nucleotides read TGCGCCAGCACGCTCGAGCGAGGGACCTATGGCTACACCTTC.

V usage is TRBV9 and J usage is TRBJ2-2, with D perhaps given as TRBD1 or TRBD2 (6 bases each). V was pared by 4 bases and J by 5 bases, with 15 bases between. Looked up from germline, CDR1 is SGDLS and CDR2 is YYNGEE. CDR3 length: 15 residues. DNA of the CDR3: TGTGCCAGCAGCCCGACGGGGGCGAGGACCGGGGAGCTGTTTTTT. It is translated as CASSPTGARTGELFF. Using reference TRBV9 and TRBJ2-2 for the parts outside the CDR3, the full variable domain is DSGVTQTPKHLITATGQRVTLRCSPRSGDLSVYWYQQSLDQGLQFLIQYYNGEERAKGNILERFSAQQFPDLHSELNLSSLELGDSALYFCASSPTGARTGELFFGEGSRLTVL.

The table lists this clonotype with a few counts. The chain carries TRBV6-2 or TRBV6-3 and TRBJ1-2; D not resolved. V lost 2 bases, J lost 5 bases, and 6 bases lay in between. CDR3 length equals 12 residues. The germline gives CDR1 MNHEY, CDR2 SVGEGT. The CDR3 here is CASSYLEYGYTF. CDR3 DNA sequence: TGTGCCAGCAGTTACCTAGAGTATGGCTACACCTTC.

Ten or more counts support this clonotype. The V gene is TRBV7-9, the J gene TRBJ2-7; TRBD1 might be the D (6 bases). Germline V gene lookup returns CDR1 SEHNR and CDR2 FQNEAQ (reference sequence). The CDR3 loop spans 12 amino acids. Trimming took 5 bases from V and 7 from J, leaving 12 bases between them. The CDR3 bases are TGTGCCAGCAGCCCAAGAGGGGGTGAGCAGTACGTC. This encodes CASSPRGGEQYV.

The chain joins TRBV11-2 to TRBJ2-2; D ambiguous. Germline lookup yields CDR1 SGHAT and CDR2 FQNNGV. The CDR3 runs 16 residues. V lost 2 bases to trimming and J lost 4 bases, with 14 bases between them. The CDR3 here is CASSLSRVLVTGELFF. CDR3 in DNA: TGTGCCAGCAGCTTAAGTCGGGTTTTGGTCACCGGGGAGCTGTTTTTT.

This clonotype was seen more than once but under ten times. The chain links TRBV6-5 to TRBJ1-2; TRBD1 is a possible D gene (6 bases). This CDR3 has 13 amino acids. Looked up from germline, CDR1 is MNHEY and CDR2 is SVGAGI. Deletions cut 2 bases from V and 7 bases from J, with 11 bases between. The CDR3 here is CASSYGPGAGYTF. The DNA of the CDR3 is TGTGCCAGCAGTTACGGGCCGGGGGCTGGCTACACCTTC.

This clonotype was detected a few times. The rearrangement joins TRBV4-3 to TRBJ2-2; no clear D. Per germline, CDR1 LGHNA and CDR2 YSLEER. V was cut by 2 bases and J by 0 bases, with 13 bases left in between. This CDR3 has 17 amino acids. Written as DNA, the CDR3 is TGCGCCAGCAGCCAAAGTCTAGGGTACGCGAACACCGGGGAGCTGTTTTTT. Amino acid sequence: CASSQSLGYANTGELFF.

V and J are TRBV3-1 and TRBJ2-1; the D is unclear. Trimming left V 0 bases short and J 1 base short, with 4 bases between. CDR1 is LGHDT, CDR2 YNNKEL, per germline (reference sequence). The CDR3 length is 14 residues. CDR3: CASSQDSSYNEQFF. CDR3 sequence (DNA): TGTGCCAGCAGCCAAGACTCTTCCTACAATGAGCAGTTCTTC.

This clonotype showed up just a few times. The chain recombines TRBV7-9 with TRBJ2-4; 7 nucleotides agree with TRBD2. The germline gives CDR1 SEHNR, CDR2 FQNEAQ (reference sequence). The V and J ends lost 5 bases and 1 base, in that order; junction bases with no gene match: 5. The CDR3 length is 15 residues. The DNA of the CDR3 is TGTGCCAGCAGCCCCGGGAGGAAGGCCAAAAACATTCAGTACTTC. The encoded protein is CASSPGRKAKNIQYF.

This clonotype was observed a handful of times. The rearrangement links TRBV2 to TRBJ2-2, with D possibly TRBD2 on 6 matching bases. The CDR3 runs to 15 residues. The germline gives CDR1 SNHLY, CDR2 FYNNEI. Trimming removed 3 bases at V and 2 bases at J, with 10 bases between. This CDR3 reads CASSDEGTNTGELFF. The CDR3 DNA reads TGTGCCAGCAGTGATGAAGGGACTAACACCGGGGAGCTGTTTTTT.

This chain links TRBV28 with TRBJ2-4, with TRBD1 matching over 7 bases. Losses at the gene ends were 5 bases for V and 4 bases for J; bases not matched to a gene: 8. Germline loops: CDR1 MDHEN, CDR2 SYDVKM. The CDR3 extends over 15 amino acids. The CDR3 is CASSPQGVTKNIQYF. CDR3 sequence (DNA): TGTGCCAGCAGTCCCCAGGGGGTTACGAAAAACATTCAGTACTTC.

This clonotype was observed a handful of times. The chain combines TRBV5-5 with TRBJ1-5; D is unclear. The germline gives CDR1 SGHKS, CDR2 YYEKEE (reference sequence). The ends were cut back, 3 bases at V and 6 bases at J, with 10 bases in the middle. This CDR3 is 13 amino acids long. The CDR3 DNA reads TGTGCCAGCAGCTATGATTCGATTCAGCCCCAGCATTTT. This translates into CASSYDSIQPQHF.

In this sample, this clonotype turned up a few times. CDR3 in amino acids: CASSYPTAGGRADTQYF. The DNA of the CDR3 is TGTGCCAGCAGTTACCCCACGGCGGGGGGGCGGGCAGATACGCAGTATTTT. The chain employs TRBV6-2 or TRBV6-3 and TRBJ2-3; the match to TRBD2 covers 9 bases. With V trimmed by 2 bases and J by 4 bases, 10 bases remained unmatched. CDR1 and CDR2 (germline): MNHEY, SVGEGT. The CDR3 length is 17 residues.

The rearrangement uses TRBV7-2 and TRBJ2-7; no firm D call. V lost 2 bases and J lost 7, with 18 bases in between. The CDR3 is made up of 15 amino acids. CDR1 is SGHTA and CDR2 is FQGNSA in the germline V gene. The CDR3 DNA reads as TGTGCCAGCAGCTTAAGGTCGCGTCCCCCAAGGGAGCAGTACTTC. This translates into CASSLRSRPPREQYF.

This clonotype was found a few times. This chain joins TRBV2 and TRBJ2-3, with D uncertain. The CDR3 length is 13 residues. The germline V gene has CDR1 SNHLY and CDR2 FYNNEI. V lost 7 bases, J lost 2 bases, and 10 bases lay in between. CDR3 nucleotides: TGTGCCAGCAATAAGGGAACCACAGATACGCAGTATTTT. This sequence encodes CASNKGTTDTQYF.

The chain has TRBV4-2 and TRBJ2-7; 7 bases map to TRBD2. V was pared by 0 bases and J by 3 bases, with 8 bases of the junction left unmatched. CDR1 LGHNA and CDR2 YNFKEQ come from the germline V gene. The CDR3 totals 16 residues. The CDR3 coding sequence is TGTGCCAGCAGCCAAGATCCATCGAGGGACTACTACGAGCAGTACGTC. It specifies CASSQDPSRDYYEQYV.

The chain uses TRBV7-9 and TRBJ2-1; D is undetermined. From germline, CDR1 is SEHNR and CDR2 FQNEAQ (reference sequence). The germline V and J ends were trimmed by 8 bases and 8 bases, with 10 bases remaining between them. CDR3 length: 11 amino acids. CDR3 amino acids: CASQDLDEQFF. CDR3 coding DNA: TGTGCCAGCCAAGACTTGGATGAGCAGTTCTTC.

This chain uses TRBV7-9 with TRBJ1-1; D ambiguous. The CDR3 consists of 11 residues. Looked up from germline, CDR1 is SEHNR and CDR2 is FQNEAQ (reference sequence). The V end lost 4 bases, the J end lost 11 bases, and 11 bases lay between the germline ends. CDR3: CASSSPTQAFF. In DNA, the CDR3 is TGTGCCAGCAGCTCCCCGACCCAGGCTTTCTTT. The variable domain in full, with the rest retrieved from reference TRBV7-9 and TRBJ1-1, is DTGVSQNPRHKITKRGQNVTFRCDPISEHNRLYWYRQTLGQGPEFLTYFQNEAQLEKSRLLSDRFSAERPKGSFSTLEIQRTEQGDSAMYLCASSSPTQAFFGQGTRLTVV.

The CDR3 sequence is CASSPQLGRYEQYF. The CDR3 nucleotides are TGTGCCAGCAGCCCCCAACTCGGGCGGTACGAGCAGTACTTC. The chain recombines TRBV7-2 with TRBJ2-7; D is unresolved. The germline V and J ends were trimmed by 5 bases and 4 bases, with 15 bases remaining between them. From germline, CDR1 is SGHTA and CDR2 FQGNSA. The CDR3 totals 14 residues.

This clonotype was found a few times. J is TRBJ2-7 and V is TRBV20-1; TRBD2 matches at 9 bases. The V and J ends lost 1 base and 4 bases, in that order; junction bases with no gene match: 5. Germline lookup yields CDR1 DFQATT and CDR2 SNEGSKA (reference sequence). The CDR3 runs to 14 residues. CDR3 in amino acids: CSARGTSVNYEQYF. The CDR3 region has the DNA TGCAGTGCTAGAGGGACTAGCGTAAATTACGAGCAGTACTTC.